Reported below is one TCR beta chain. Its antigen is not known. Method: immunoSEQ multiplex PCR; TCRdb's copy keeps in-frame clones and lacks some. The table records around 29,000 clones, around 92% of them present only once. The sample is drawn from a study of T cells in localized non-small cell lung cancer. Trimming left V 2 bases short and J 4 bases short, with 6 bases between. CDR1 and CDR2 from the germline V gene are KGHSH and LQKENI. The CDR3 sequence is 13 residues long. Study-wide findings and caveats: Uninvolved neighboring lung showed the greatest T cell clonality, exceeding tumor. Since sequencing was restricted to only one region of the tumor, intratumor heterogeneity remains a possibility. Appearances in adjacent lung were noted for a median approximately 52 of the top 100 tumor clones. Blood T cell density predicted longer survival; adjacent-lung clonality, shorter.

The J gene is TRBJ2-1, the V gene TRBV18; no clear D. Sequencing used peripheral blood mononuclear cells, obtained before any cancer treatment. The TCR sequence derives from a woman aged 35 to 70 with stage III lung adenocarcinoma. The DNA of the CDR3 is TGTGCCAGCTCACCAGTGAGTTACAATGAGCAGTTCTTC. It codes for CASSPVSYNEQFF. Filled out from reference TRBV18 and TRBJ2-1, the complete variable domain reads NAGVMQNPRHLVRRRGQEARLRCSPMKGHSHVYWYRQLPEEGLKFMVYLQKENIIDESGMPKERFSAEFPKEGPSILRIQQVVRGDSAAYFCASSPVSYNEQFFGPGTRLTVL.